A selection of T cell receptor beta chains follows, all from one sample in a study of blood T cell repertoires in COVID-19. Profiling relied on immunoSEQ multiplex PCR, and the TCRdb table lists in-frame clones only, not all of them. The sample lists 250,000 to 300,000 clones, more than 85% occurring once. The sequencing sample was made of peripheral blood. The receptor source for this set is a woman aged 25 to 39 with COVID-19, enrolled during active disease. Both conserved end residues are trimmed from each CDR3. A D gene is named only where the DNA matches it firmly.

>TRBD1|TRBV9
ASSSGQGVYEQY
>TRBD1|TRBV19
ASLEDRGGGYT
>-|TRBV5-4
ASSLRDFASTDTQY
>TRBD1|TRBV30
AWNLQQGAPKETQY
>TRBD2|TRBV24-1
ATSDRTSSDTQY
>-|TRBV15
ATSRAQVSSYEQY
>-|TRBV7-6
ASSLERGITNEKLF
>-|TRBV19
ASSIDRRNTEAF
>TRBD1|TRBV30
AWSAGQGGYT
>-|TRBV19
ASSIEGVAGELF
>TRBD1|TRBV11-2
ASSLMSGTGSYEQY
>-|TRBV27
FLPQVFSGNTIY
>TRBD1|TRBV20-1
SAVSGTVVF
>TRBD1|TRBV18
ASSVRAGGARYEQY
>-|TRBV27
ASSFGQGYGYT
>-|TRBV7-2
ASSLWRESLEQY
>TRBD1|TRBV30
AWRYKGQGKETQY
>-|TRBV5-4
ASSTGGGGLGRYGYT
>TRBD2|TRBV19
ASSPSLAGGGNEQF
>TRBD1|TRBV29-1
SVQAGQGSEQY
>-|TRBV3-1/TRBV3-2
ASSLGLGGQPQH
>-|TRBV29-1
SVEEYGGIVDTQY